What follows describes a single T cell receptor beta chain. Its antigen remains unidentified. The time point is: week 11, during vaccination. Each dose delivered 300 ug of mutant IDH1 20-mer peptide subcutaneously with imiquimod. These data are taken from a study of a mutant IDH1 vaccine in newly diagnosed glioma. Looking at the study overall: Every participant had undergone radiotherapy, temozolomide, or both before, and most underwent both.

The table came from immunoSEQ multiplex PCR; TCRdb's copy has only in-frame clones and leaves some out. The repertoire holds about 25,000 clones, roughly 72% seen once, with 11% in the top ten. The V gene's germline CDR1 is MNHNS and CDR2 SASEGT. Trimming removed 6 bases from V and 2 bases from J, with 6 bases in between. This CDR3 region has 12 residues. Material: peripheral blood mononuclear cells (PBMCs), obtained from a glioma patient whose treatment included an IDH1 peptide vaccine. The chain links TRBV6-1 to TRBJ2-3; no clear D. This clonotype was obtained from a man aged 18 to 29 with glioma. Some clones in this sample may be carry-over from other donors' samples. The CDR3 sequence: CASSFYTDTQYF. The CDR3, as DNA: TGTGCCAGCAGCTTTTACACAGATACGCAGTATTTT.